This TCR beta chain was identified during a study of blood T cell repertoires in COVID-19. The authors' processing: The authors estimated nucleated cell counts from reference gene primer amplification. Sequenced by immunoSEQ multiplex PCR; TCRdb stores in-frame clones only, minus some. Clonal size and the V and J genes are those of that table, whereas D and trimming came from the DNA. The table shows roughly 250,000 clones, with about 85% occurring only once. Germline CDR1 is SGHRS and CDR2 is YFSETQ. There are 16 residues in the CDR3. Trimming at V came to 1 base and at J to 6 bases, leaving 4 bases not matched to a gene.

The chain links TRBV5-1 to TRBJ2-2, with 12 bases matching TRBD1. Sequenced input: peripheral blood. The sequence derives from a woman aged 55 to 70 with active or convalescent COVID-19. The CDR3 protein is CASSLSGTGGSGELFF. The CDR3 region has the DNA TGCGCCAGCAGCTTGTCCGGGACAGGGGGCTCCGGGGAGCTGTTTTTT.